Below, 20 T cell receptor beta chains from the same sample are listed, as sequenced in a study of cytotoxic CD8 clonotypes in ibrutinib-treated CLL. The protocol was immunoSEQ multiplex PCR, while the TCRdb copy is restricted to in-frame clones and leaves out a portion. This table has approximately 130,000 clones, approximately 81% appearing once. Sequences were derived from PBMCs, sampled after 24 months of ibrutinib treatment. Receptor source: a human donor with chronic lymphocytic leukemia.

The V and J genes are TRBV7-2 and TRBJ1-5, with unresolved D. In germline, CDR1 is SGHTA, CDR2 FQGNSA. The CDR3 length is 14 residues. V shed 4 bases and J shed 3 bases, with 10 bases lying between them. The CDR3 DNA sequence: TGTGCCAGCAGCTCCCGGGCCCCCAATCAGCCCCAGCATTTT. Residues: CASSSRAPNQPQHF. Using reference TRBV7-2 and TRBJ1-5 for the parts outside the CDR3, the full variable domain is GAGVSQSPSNKVTEKGKDVELRCDPISGHTALYWYRQSLGQGLEFLIYFQGNSAPDKSGLPSDRFSAERTGGSVSTLTIQRTQQEDSAVYLCASSSRAPNQPQHFGDGTRLSIL.

V and J are TRBV28 and TRBJ1-4; 8 nucleotides line up with TRBD1. CDR1 and CDR2 from the germline V gene are MDHEN and SYDVKM. Trimming cost V 4 bases and J 6 bases; bases outside gene matches: 10. This CDR3 has 16 residues. The CDR3 nucleotides read TGTGCCAGCAGTTCCAGGACAGGGCGAGGTGATGAAAAACTGTTTTTT. Translated: CASSSRTGRGDEKLFF.

This clone has just a few counts. The rearrangement links TRBV10-2 to TRBJ1-2; maybe TRBD1 (5 bases). Germline lookup yields CDR1 WSHSY and CDR2 SAAADI. CDR3 length: 13 residues. The ends were cut back, 7 bases at V and 3 bases at J, with 12 bases in the middle. CDR3 in amino acids: CASTRGHDYGYTF. CDR3 DNA: TGCGCCAGCACCCGAGGACACGACTATGGCTACACCTTC.

The table lists this clone with a few counts. The J gene is TRBJ1-2, the V gene TRBV9; possible D gene TRBD1, 5 bases. V lost 3 bases to trimming and J lost 6 bases, with 12 bases between them. Germline lookup yields CDR1 SGDLS and CDR2 YYNGEE. The CDR3 extends over 13 amino acids. CDR3: CASSGAGWDGYTF. CDR3 nucleotide sequence: TGTGCCAGCAGCGGGGCAGGGTGGGATGGCTACACCTTC.

The gene calls are TRBV30 and TRBJ2-2; TRBD1 might be the D (6 bases). Deletions cut 0 bases from V and 5 bases from J, with 16 bases between. The CDR3 covers 16 residues. The V gene's germline CDR1 is GTSNPN and CDR2 SVGIG (reference sequence). CDR3 DNA sequence: TGTGCCTGGAGTGTTAGGGGGACCGGGGCGACCGGGGAGCTGTTTTTT. Amino acids: CAWSVRGTGATGELFF.

Here the CDR3 DNA reads TGTGCCATCAGTGAGTCGAGGGGGCGCGGTGAAAAACTGTTTTTT. Amino acids: CAISESRGRGEKLFF. The chain combines TRBV10-3 with TRBJ1-4; 7 bases line up with TRBD1. J gave up 7 bases and V 0 bases, and 5 bases lay outside the gene matches. From germline, CDR1 is ENHRY and CDR2 SYGVKD. The CDR3 is made up of 15 amino acids.

J is TRBJ2-2 and V is TRBV28, with TRBD1 as a possible D gene (6 bases). Looked up from germline, CDR1 is MDHEN and CDR2 is SYDVKM. Trimming took off 5 bases at V and 1 base at J, with 11 bases between the two ends. The CDR3 runs 15 residues. CDR3 sequence: CASSPGTLNTGELFF. Here the CDR3 DNA reads TGTGCCAGCAGTCCCGGGACACTGAACACCGGGGAGCTGTTTTTT. The whole variable domain, remainder taken from reference TRBV28 and TRBJ2-2, is DVKVTQSSRYLVKRTGEKVFLECVQDMDHENMFWYRQDPGLGLRLIYFSYDVKMKEKGDIPEGYSVSREKKERFSLILESASTNQTSMYLCASSPGTLNTGELFFGEGSRLTVL.

The gene calls are TRBV19 and TRBJ1-3; D may be TRBD1 (5 bases). V lost 6 bases to trimming and J lost 3 bases, with 21 bases between them. This CDR3 is 17 amino acids long. Germline-derived CDR1 and CDR2 are LNHDA and SQIVND (reference sequence). CDR3 nucleotides: TGTGCCAGTAGCCAGATCGGGACTTCGGGCGGTGGAAACACCATATATTTT. It codes for CASSQIGTSGGGNTIYF.

The genes are TRBV11-2 and TRBJ1-2, with D possibly matching TRBD1 (6 bases). Per the germline V gene, CDR1 is SGHAT and CDR2 is FQNNGV. The length of the CDR3 is 14 residues. Between the trimmed V and J ends, which lost 0 bases and 8 bases, there was a span of 13 bases. The CDR3 sequence is CASSLEGTGMGYTF. The DNA for the CDR3 is TGTGCCAGCAGCTTAGAGGGAACAGGGATGGGCTACACCTTC.

The rearrangement joins TRBV7-6 to TRBJ1-3; D call uncertain. Germline V gene data show CDR1 as SGHVS and CDR2 as FNYEAQ. V lost 1 base to trimming and J lost 2 bases, with 12 bases between them. This CDR3 has 16 residues. The CDR3 DNA reads as TGTGCCAGCAGCTTAGGAGAAGTAGGGACTGGAAACACCATATATTTT. This sequence encodes CASSLGEVGTGNTIYF.

This clone has only a few counts. The V and J genes are TRBV5-4 and TRBJ1-6; no clear D. CDR3 size: 14 residues. Germline lookup yields CDR1 SGHNT and CDR2 YYREEE (reference sequence). Trimming pared 2 bases from V and 5 bases from J, leaving 8 bases between. CDR3 sequence: CASSLRNDNSPLHF. CDR3 bases: TGTGCCAGCAGCTTAAGAAATGATAATTCACCCCTCCACTTT.

Of note for this clone: This sample also contains other DNA sequences that code for the same CDR3. This chain uses TRBV7-2 with TRBJ1-6; 7 nucleotides align to TRBD1. The length of the CDR3 is 16 residues. Per the germline V gene, CDR1 is SGHTA and CDR2 is FQGNSA. V lost 2 bases, J lost 7 bases, and 8 bases stayed unmatched. The CDR3 region has the DNA TGTGCCAGCAGCTTATACGGGGGACAGTTCAATTCACCCCTCCACTTT. This translates into CASSLYGGQFNSPLHF. The full variable domain, completed using reference TRBV7-2 and TRBJ1-6, is GAGVSQSPSNKVTEKGKDVELRCDPISGHTALYWYRQSLGQGLEFLIYFQGNSAPDKSGLPSDRFSAERTGGSVSTLTIQRTQQEDSAVYLCASSLYGGQFNSPLHFGNGTRLTVT.

V usage is TRBV6-4 and J usage is TRBJ2-1; TRBD2 matches 12 bases. The CDR3 consists of 13 residues. CDR1 and CDR2 from the germline V gene are MRHNA and SNTAGT. With V trimmed by 5 bases and J by 10 bases, 3 bases remained unmatched. CDR3 sequence (DNA): TGTGCCAGCAGTCTAGCGGGGGGGGACGAGCAGTTCTTC. Translated, it gives CASSLAGGDEQFF.

In this sample, this clone turned up once. The chain combines TRBV5-1 with TRBJ2-1, with D perhaps matching TRBD2 (6 bases). The CDR3 sequence is 15 residues long. Trimming took 2 bases from V and 1 from J, leaving 10 bases between them. Germline values: CDR1 SGHRS, CDR2 YFSETQ. The CDR3 sequence: CASSFRDSSYNEQFF. The CDR3, as DNA: TGCGCCAGCAGCTTCCGGGACTCTTCCTACAATGAGCAGTTCTTC. The variable domain in full, with the rest retrieved from reference TRBV5-1 and TRBJ2-1, is KAGVTQTPRYLIKTRGQQVTLSCSPISGHRSVSWYQQTPGQGLQFLFEYFSETQRNKGNFPGRFSGRQFSNSRSEMNVSTLELGDSALYLCASSFRDSSYNEQFFGPGTRLTVL.

CDR3 protein: CASSFRGTTMNEQYF. The CDR3 nucleotides read TGTGCCAGCAGCTTTCGTGGCACCACTATGAACGAGCAGTACTTC. The chain recombines TRBV5-8 with TRBJ2-7, with D unresolved. This CDR3 has 15 amino acids. CDR1 and CDR2 from the germline V gene are SGHTS and YDEGEE. Trimming stripped 2 bases from V and 5 bases from J, with 17 bases between.

V usage is TRBV7-8 and J usage is TRBJ2-5; no clear D. The CDR3 covers 14 residues. Germline CDR1 SGHVS, CDR2 FQNEAQ. V lost 1 base, J lost 4 bases, and 10 bases lay in between. CDR3 amino acids: CASSLVLGGETQYF. CDR3 coding DNA: TGTGCCAGCAGCTTAGTACTGGGCGGAGAGACCCAGTACTTC.

V and J are TRBV2 and TRBJ1-1, with D uncertain. V was trimmed by 8 bases and J by 2 bases, leaving 6 bases between them. CDR3 size: 11 residues. Germline assignment: CDR1 SNHLY and CDR2 FYNNEI. The CDR3 DNA reads TGTGCCAGCTGCAGTAACACTGAAGCTTTCTTT. Encoded protein: CASCSNTEAFF.

This chain links TRBV7-2 with TRBJ2-7, with D perhaps matching TRBD1 (6 bases). Germline-derived CDR1 and CDR2 are SGHTA and FQGNSA. V was trimmed by 1 base and J by 11 bases, leaving 12 bases between them. The CDR3 length is 12 residues. The CDR3 spells CASSLVGQGKYF. The CDR3 DNA reads as TGTGCCAGCAGCTTAGTCGGGCAGGGGAAGTACTTC.

The J gene is TRBJ1-3, the V gene TRBV5-1; 9 bases align to TRBD1. Germline CDR1 SGHRS, CDR2 YFSETQ. With 4 bases clipped from V and 4 bases from J, the junction kept 3 bases outside the gene matches. This CDR3 has 14 amino acids. The CDR3 sequence is CASSMGTGGNTIYF. The CDR3 coding sequence is TGCGCCAGCAGCATGGGGACAGGGGGAAACACCATATATTTT.

V gene TRBV5-4 combines with J gene TRBJ2-3, with 7 bases lining up with TRBD2. The germline V gene encodes CDR1 SGHNT and CDR2 YYREEE (reference sequence). This CDR3 is built from 16 residues. The ends lost 4 bases at V and 1 base at J; junction bases unmatched: 9. CDR3 nucleotide sequence: TGTGCCAGCAGCACCGCACGGGGGGAGGGCACAGATACGCAGTATTTT. Protein product: CASSTARGEGTDTQYF.